This TCR beta chain was profiled in a study of beta chain features in type 1 diabetes (dated by TCRdb to between 2018 and 2020). In terms of the full investigation: No differences in mean age, gender distribution, total cell number or subset yield were found between patients and healthy donors. In the study, recently diagnosed type 1 diabetes patients and matched healthy donors were compared on the TCRB repertoires of their sorted circulating CD4+ T cell subsets. Regulatory and stem cell-like memory subsets were obtained from only 8 patients and roughly 8 healthy donors, while naive and central memory subsets were obtained from all 30 or so donors. A total of under 140,000,000 sorted cells were examined across all samples, and the number of cells per subset was strongly correlated with RNA yield.

General study outcomes and caveats: Because cDNA was sequenced instead of genomic DNA, activated cells with high expression could be over-represented, although the groups did not differ in activation or CD3 levels. At VDJ recombination sites, patients with type 1 diabetes made fewer insertions and deleted more nucleotides, a pattern implying thymic rearrangement abnormalities. Only small numbers of individuals were included in the HLA sub-analyses, which left unresolved whether HLA type had any influence on TCRB rearrangement. Shorter templates might be favored by PCR, yet because patient and control samples were amplified and corrected together, any such skew would affect both groups equally. In all four CD4+ subsets, TCRB CDR3 length was moderately but significantly shorter in type 1 diabetes patients. The naive, central memory and regulatory TCRB repertoires appeared to resemble one another more closely among patients than among healthy donors.

Each donor gave one peripheral blood draw, averaging about 120 mL, which was collected into heparinised tubes. A BD FACSAria II and a panel including CD45RO, CCR7, CD25, CD127, CD95 and CD27 were used to sort naive, central memory, regulatory and stem cell-like memory CD4+ T cells. A purity above 98% was achieved for all sorted populations. Right away, PBMCs were isolated by Lymphoprep density gradient centrifugation and were stained directly, with no culture step. So that batch effects would be minimized, each experiment stained and sorted samples in pairs, pairing one healthy donor with one patient. This clone was recorded a few times. This receptor's antigen is unknown. No qualities accompany the bases; no much larger clone lies one base away. The germline V gene (reference sequence) yields SGHNT for CDR1 and YYREEE for CDR2. After removal of 0 bases from V and 0 bases from J, the junction retains 2 bases not matched to a gene. From the cysteine through the phenylalanine, the CDR3 covers 16 amino acids. Of the read, only the CDR3 DNA is kept; its 48 bases are in frame from base 1.

The High Capacity cDNA Reverse Transcription Kit was used to reverse transcribe all of the isolated RNA, meaning that expressed TCRB transcripts were what got sequenced. Naive, central memory and regulatory T cell samples underwent deep immunoSEQ sequencing, averaging around 4 million total reads per sample. Sorted cells were lysed in RLT buffer, and RNA was extracted using DNase-treated RNeasy Micro or Mini kits according to cell number. To prevent cross-contamination, each cell subset was processed individually, whereas patient and healthy donor samples were processed jointly. The immunoSEQ multiplex PCR was used to amplify TCRB sequences from cDNA, generating 87-bp fragments that spanned the CDR3 region. Sequencing of the amplicons was performed on the Illumina HiSeq platform. Per the source publication's procedure: PCR bias was corrected computationally using synthetic template baselines, and reads within Hamming distance 2 were collapsed, with unmergeable singletons discarded. Reads were aligned to IMGT to assign V, D and J genes, CDR3 length, and insertions or deletions at six rearrangement sites. Within each subset, clonotype counts were normalized to the number of sorted cells before true diversity and Gini coefficients were calculated with the tcR R package. The overlap coefficient, calculated on TCRB nucleotide sequences, was used to measure repertoire sharing. As a proxy for the pre-selection repertoire, out-of-frame TCRB sequences from naive cells were analyzed. In TCRdb, the immuneACCESS table is reduced to in-frame sequences with V and J assigned. These tables do not hold every clone; where another copy was compared, an unresolved V gene accounts for under half, and the others remain unexplained. That table gives V, J and clone size, and the DNA gave D and trimming. The sample data list some 350,000 clones, and around an eighth of these were observed just once. Roughly 0.015% of the sample lies in the top ten.

Sample: naive CD4+ T cells from blood. What the cell subset or site label conveys for this sample: true naive CD4+ T cells. The clonotype comes from a woman between 18 and 29 years old with type 1 diabetes. The V and J genes are TRBV5-4 and TRBJ2-1; 8 bases in the junction line up with TRBD2. The CDR3 region: CASSLGGGSSYNEQFF. The nucleotide sequence reads TGTGCCAGCAGCTTGGGCGGGGGGAGCTCCTACAATGAGCAGTTCTTC.